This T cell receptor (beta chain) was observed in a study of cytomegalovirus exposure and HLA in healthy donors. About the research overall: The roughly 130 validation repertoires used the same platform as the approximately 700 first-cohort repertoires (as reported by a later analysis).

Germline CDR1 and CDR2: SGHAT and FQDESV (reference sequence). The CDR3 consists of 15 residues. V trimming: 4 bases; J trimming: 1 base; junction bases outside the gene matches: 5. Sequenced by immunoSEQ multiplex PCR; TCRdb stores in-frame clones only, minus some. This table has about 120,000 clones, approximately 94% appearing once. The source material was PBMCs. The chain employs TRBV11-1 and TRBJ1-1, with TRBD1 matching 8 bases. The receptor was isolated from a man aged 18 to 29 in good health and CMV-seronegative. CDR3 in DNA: TGTGCCAGCAGCTCCGGACAGGGAGCGAACACTGAAGCTTTCTTT. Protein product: CASSSGQGANTEAFF.